This T cell receptor (beta chain) appears in the sequencing data of a study of blood T cells in healthy people across ages. Study outcomes and limitations: Higher diversity, along with more naive CD4+ cells, distinguished long-lived donors from aged donors. There was no known CMV status for donors, so expanded clonotype changes were possibly confounded.

This CDR3 is 15 amino acids long. Germline V lookup: CDR1 SGDLS, CDR2 YYNGEE. V shed 4 bases and J shed 3 bases, with 11 bases lying between them. Then a second PCR, running about 7 to 11 cycles, was carried out with a sample-barcoded 5' primer and a J-beta primer mix. Each CDR3 protein is one row after TCRdb ran MiXCR on the 5' RACE reads. The sample has nearly 800,000 distinct CDR3 sequences, 45% to 70% seen once. The draw of peripheral blood yielded ten milliliters from each donor. The amount of total RNA extracted per sample was at least 6 micrograms. A remark on this clonotype: Its antigen is currently unknown.

This receptor was taken from a man aged 35 to 55 in good health. The sample taken for sequencing was blood. V is TRBV9 and J is TRBJ2-6; TRBD2 might be the D (6 bases). CDR3 sequence reads: CASSIPGGGANVLTF. CDR3 DNA sequence: TGTGCCAGCAGCATCCCCGGGGGTGGGGCCAACGTCCTGACTTTC.